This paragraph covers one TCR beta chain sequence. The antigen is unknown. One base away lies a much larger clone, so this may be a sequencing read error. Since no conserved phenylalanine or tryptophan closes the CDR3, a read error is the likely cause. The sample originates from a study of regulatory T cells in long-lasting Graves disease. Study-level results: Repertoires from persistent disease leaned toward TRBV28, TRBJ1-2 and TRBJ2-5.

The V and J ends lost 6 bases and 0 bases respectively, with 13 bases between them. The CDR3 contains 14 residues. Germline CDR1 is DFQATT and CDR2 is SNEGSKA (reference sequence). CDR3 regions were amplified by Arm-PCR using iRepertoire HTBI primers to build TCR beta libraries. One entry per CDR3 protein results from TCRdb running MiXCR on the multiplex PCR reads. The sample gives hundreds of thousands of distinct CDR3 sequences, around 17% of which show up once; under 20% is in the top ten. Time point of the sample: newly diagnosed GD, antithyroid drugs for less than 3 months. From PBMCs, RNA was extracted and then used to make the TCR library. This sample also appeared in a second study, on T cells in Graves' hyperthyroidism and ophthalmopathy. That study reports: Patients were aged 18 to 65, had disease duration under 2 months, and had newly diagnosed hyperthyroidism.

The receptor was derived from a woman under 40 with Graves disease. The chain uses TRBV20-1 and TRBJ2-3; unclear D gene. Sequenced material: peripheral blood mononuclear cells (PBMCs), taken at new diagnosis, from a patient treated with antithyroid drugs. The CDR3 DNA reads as TGCAGTGCCGTAAGAGAAACTAGCACAGATACGCAGTATTCT. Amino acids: CSAVRETSTDTQYS.